The 29 T cell receptor beta chains presented below share a single source sample, sequenced in a study of shared clonotypes between healthy human individuals. The table came from immunoSEQ multiplex PCR; TCRdb's copy has only in-frame clones and leaves some out. The sample holds some 2.4 million clones, 90% to 95% seen once. Specimen: naive CD4+ T cells from PBMCs. Subset defined: CD45RA+ positively selected. These receptors all come from a young man in good health. Some clones in this sample may be carry-over from other donors' samples.

The V call is TRBV27, the J call TRBJ1-5; D unresolved. Trimming took off 3 bases at V and 5 bases at J, with 17 bases between the two ends. This CDR3 has 16 amino acids. Per germline, CDR1 MNHEY and CDR2 SMNVEV (reference sequence). CDR3 loop: CASSFRQTRWDQPQHF. As DNA, the CDR3 is TGTGCCAGCAGTTTTCGCCAGACCAGATGGGATCAGCCCCAGCATTTT.

This sequence joins TRBV7-9 and TRBJ1-2; 8 bases map to TRBD1. The V gene's germline CDR1 is SEHNR and CDR2 FQNEAQ (reference sequence). The CDR3 totals 16 residues. Trimming removed 4 bases from V and 6 bases from J; junction bases left unmatched: 13. CDR3 DNA sequence: TGTGCCAGCAGCTCCCCCAGTTTGGGACAGGTAGATGGCTACACCTTC. This encodes CASSSPSLGQVDGYTF.

The chain combines TRBV4-3 with TRBJ1-4; D remains unclear. This CDR3 region has 15 residues. Trimming removed 0 bases at V and 13 bases at J, with 18 bases between. The germline V gene has CDR1 LGHNA and CDR2 YSLEER. As DNA, the CDR3 is TGCGCCAGCAGCCAAGATTCGTCAGCGCGGCGTGGACTGTTTTTT. Translation: CASSQDSSARRGLFF.

The V and J genes are TRBV27 and TRBJ1-2; D unclear. The germline V gene encodes CDR1 MNHEY and CDR2 SMNVEV (reference sequence). V shed 6 bases and J shed 5 bases, with 19 bases lying between them. CDR3 length: 15 amino acids. CDR3 in DNA: TGTGCCAGCAGGACCACGAACGGGGAAGGATATGGCTACACCTTC. Translation: CASRTTNGEGYGYTF.

The chain employs TRBV7-2 and TRBJ2-3; D perhaps matches TRBD2 (5 bases). Germline CDR1 SGHTA, CDR2 FQGNSA. Trimming took 3 bases from V and 0 from J, leaving 10 bases between them. This CDR3 spans 15 amino acids. The CDR3 bases are TGTGCCAGCAGCTTGATGAGGGCTAGCACAGATACGCAGTATTTT. Its translation: CASSLMRASTDTQYF.

The rearrangement joins TRBV18 to TRBJ1-4; no clear D gene. CDR1 and CDR2 from the germline V gene are KGHSH and LQKENI. Trimming pared 8 bases from V and 6 bases from J, leaving 19 bases between. The CDR3 has 15 residues. The CDR3 spells CASRPWAPSDEKLFF. The CDR3 DNA is TGTGCCAGCCGCCCATGGGCCCCCAGTGATGAAAAACTGTTTTTT.

This sequence joins TRBV5-1 and TRBJ2-7; 11 bases agree with TRBD2. The CDR3 length is 15 residues. The germline CDR1 and CDR2 sequences are SGHRS and YFSETQ. The V segment lost 3 bases and the J segment 3 bases; nucleotides outside the gene matches: 5. The CDR3 sequence: CASSSLAGGLYEQYF. In nucleotides, the CDR3 is TGCGCCAGCAGCTCCTTAGCGGGAGGGCTCTACGAGCAGTACTTC.

The rearrangement links TRBV7-2 to TRBJ2-3; D unclear. The V gene lost 1 base and the J gene lost 4 bases, with 3 bases spanning the gap. The germline CDR1 and CDR2 sequences are SGHTA and FQGNSA. The length of the CDR3 is 12 residues. The CDR3 here is CASSLVPDTQYF. The CDR3 nucleotides read TGTGCCAGCAGCTTAGTCCCAGATACGCAGTATTTT.

V is TRBV9 and J is TRBJ2-1, with D unresolved. The CDR3 consists of 15 residues. Germline V CDR1 and CDR2: SGDLS, YYNGEE. Trimming took 4 bases from V and 2 from J, leaving 13 bases between them. The DNA of the CDR3 is TGTGCCAGCAGCCCCCAGCCAGTAGCCTACAATGAGCAGTTCTTC. Its translation is CASSPQPVAYNEQFF. The variable domain in full, completed from reference TRBV9 and TRBJ2-1, reads DSGVTQTPKHLITATGQRVTLRCSPRSGDLSVYWYQQSLDQGLQFLIQYYNGEERAKGNILERFSAQQFPDLHSELNLSSLELGDSALYFCASSPQPVAYNEQFFGPGTRLTVL.

This clone was recorded only once. This chain connects TRBV5-4 to TRBJ2-1; no definite D call. V lost 0 bases and J lost 9, with 10 bases in between. CDR1 is SGHNT, CDR2 YYREEE, per germline (reference sequence). The CDR3 spans 13 residues. DNA for the CDR3: TGTGCCAGCAGCTTGGCCCAGCACGGTGAGCAGTTCTTC. It specifies CASSLAQHGEQFF.

This chain links TRBV11-2 with TRBJ2-3; tentatively, D is TRBD2 (7 bases). The CDR3 consists of 15 residues. V dropped 7 bases and J dropped 6 bases, with 20 bases sitting between them. The germline CDR1 and CDR2 sequences are SGHAT and FQNNGV. CDR3 bases: TGTGCCAGCACTCTTGGGGGCGGGAGAGGGGATACGCAGTATTTT. Translation gives CASTLGGGRGDTQYF.

The chain employs TRBV5-4 and TRBJ1-2, with D possibly matching TRBD1 (5 bases). Germline V gene sequence: CDR1 SGHNT, CDR2 YYREEE (reference sequence). Trimming removed 10 bases at V and 3 bases at J, with 10 bases between. The CDR3 has 11 amino acids. The CDR3 DNA sequence: TGTGCCTGGGAGACAGACTATGGCTACACCTTC. Encoded protein: CAWETDYGYTF.

V usage is TRBV28 and J usage is TRBJ1-4; 8 bases align to TRBD1. CDR1 and CDR2 (germline): MDHEN, SYDVKM. This CDR3 spans 15 amino acids. Trimming cost V 7 bases and J 6 bases; bases outside gene matches: 10. This CDR3 is CASTPRTGRDEKLFF. In nucleotides, the CDR3 is TGTGCCAGCACCCCAAGGACAGGGAGAGATGAAAAACTGTTTTTT. Full variable domain (rest looked up from reference TRBV28 and TRBJ1-4): DVKVTQSSRYLVKRTGEKVFLECVQDMDHENMFWYRQDPGLGLRLIYFSYDVKMKEKGDIPEGYSVSREKKERFSLILESASTNQTSMYLCASTPRTGRDEKLFFGSGTQLSVL.

The rearrangement uses TRBV5-1 and TRBJ2-3; D is uncertain. This CDR3 has 16 residues. Trimming removed 0 bases at V and 8 bases at J, with 19 bases between. Germline V gene data show CDR1 as SGHRS and CDR2 as YFSETQ. In nucleotides, the CDR3 is TGCGCCAGCAGCTTGGGGCAGGATTTGAGGTTAGGTACGCAGTATTTT. This encodes CASSLGQDLRLGTQYF.

The J gene is TRBJ2-2, the V gene TRBV5-1, with 7 bases matching TRBD1. The V gene's germline CDR1 is SGHRS and CDR2 YFSETQ. The ends lost 7 bases at V and 7 bases at J; junction bases unmatched: 13. CDR3 length equals 15 residues. CDR3 sequence: CASYRGPYEDGELFF. In DNA, the CDR3 is TGCGCCAGCTACAGGGGTCCCTATGAGGACGGGGAGCTGTTTTTT. The variable domain in full, completed from reference TRBV5-1 and TRBJ2-2, reads KAGVTQTPRYLIKTRGQQVTLSCSPISGHRSVSWYQQTPGQGLQFLFEYFSETQRNKGNFPGRFSGRQFSNSRSEMNVSTLELGDSALYLCASYRGPYEDGELFFGEGSRLTVL.

The chain combines TRBV28 with TRBJ2-6; no clear D. CDR3 length equals 12 residues. Germline V gene lookup returns CDR1 MDHEN and CDR2 SYDVKM. With 2 bases removed from V and 14 bases from J, the gap between germline ends came to 10 bases. CDR3 sequence reads: CASSLLYLFLTF. The CDR3 nucleotides are TGTGCCAGCAGTTTACTCTACCTATTCCTGACTTTC.

The chain uses TRBV27 and TRBJ2-7; no clear D gene. Germline CDR1 and CDR2: MNHEY and SMNVEV (reference sequence). V lost 8 bases to trimming and J lost 3 bases, with 14 bases between them. This CDR3 region has 13 residues. CDR3 sequence: CASRRTSFYEQYF. The DNA for the CDR3 is TGTGCCAGCCGCCGGACGTCTTTCTACGAGCAGTACTTC.

In this sample, this clone turned up once. This sequence joins TRBV6-5 and TRBJ1-4; D gene ambiguous. The CDR3 runs to 14 residues. Germline assignment: CDR1 MNHEY and CDR2 SVGAGI. V was shortened by 6 bases and J by 3 bases, with 11 bases between the two germline ends. This CDR3 is CASRQGFANEKLFF. The DNA of the CDR3 is TGTGCCAGCAGGCAAGGGTTTGCTAATGAAAAACTGTTTTTT.

The chain couples TRBV5-1 to TRBJ1-6; D call uncertain. The CDR3 loop spans 14 amino acids. Trimming pared 4 bases from V and 9 bases from J, leaving 14 bases between. Germline V CDR1 and CDR2: SGHRS, YFSETQ. CDR3 sequence reads: CASSRVPEGSPLHF. The CDR3 bases are TGCGCCAGCAGCCGAGTCCCCGAGGGTTCACCCCTCCACTTT.

This chain uses TRBV4-1 with TRBJ2-5, with a tentative D call TRBD1 (6 bases). CDR1 and CDR2 from the germline V gene are MGHRA and YSYEKL. CDR3 length: 15 residues. Trimming removed 3 bases from V and 3 bases from J, with 14 bases in between. The CDR3 sequence: CASSQPGTRKETQYF. The CDR3 bases are TGCGCCAGCAGCCAGCCGGGGACAAGAAAAGAGACCCAGTACTTC.

The sample holds one count of this clone. J is TRBJ1-2 and V is TRBV6-1; 7 nucleotides match TRBD1. The CDR3 totals 14 residues. Germline trimming cut 4 bases from V and 8 bases from J; bases unmatched to any gene: 10. The germline V gene encodes CDR1 MNHNS and CDR2 SASEGT. The DNA for the CDR3 is TGTGCCAGCAGTGGCGGGTCGACAGGGCTAGGCTACACCTTC. This gives the protein CASSGGSTGLGYTF.

V gene TRBV5-1 combines with J gene TRBJ1-1; 8 nucleotides line up with TRBD1. From germline, CDR1 is SGHRS and CDR2 YFSETQ. V lost 3 bases to trimming and J lost 1 base; unmatched junction nucleotides: 17. The CDR3 sequence is 19 residues long. CDR3: CASSSQGQGNPMGNTEAFF. CDR3 DNA sequence: TGCGCCAGCAGCTCCCAAGGACAGGGCAACCCTATGGGGAACACTGAAGCTTTCTTT.

DNA of the CDR3: TGCGCCAGCAGCTTGCCTGGAGCGGCCGACACAGATACGCAGTATTTT. The encoded protein is CASSLPGAADTDTQYF. The rearrangement uses TRBV5-1 and TRBJ2-3, with a tentative D call TRBD2 (5 bases). V was clipped by 1 base and J by 2 bases, with 14 bases between them. Germline values: CDR1 SGHRS, CDR2 YFSETQ. The CDR3 has 16 amino acids.

V gene TRBV11-3 combines with J gene TRBJ2-7; D is unclear. Germline assignment: CDR1 SGHNT and CDR2 YENEEA. The CDR3 spans 13 residues. V was pared by 3 bases and J by 2 bases, with 8 bases between. CDR3 sequence reads: CASSLSMAYEQYF. The CDR3 DNA reads as TGTGCCAGCAGCTTGAGTATGGCCTACGAGCAGTACTTC.

In this sample, this clone turned up once. Other DNA sequences in the same sample also yield this CDR3. This chain joins TRBV28 and TRBJ2-7; TRBD1 aligns across 9 bases. Germline values: CDR1 MDHEN, CDR2 SYDVKM. Unmatched junction bases numbered 5, after V lost 6 bases and J lost 5 bases. This CDR3 has 13 residues. CDR3 sequence: CASSPGQGDEQYF. The CDR3 DNA follows: TGTGCCAGCAGCCCGGGACAGGGTGACGAGCAGTACTTC.

This clone was seen a single time. CDR3 nucleotide sequence: TGTGCCAGCAGTTTATACGCGACAGGGAGCACAGATACGCAGTATTTT. This sequence encodes CASSLYATGSTDTQYF. V and J are TRBV28 and TRBJ2-3, with 7 bases fitting TRBD1. The CDR3 sequence is 16 residues long. The germline V gene has CDR1 MDHEN and CDR2 SYDVKM. V was pared by 1 base and J by 0 bases, with 4 bases of the junction left unmatched.

This chain links TRBV4-1 with TRBJ2-7; TRBD1 aligns across 9 bases. In germline, CDR1 is MGHRA, CDR2 YSYEKL. V was clipped by 4 bases and J by 3 bases; unmatched bases: 7. The CDR3 length is 15 residues. Written as DNA, the CDR3 is TGCGCCAGCAGCCGACTCCCGGGACAGGGCTACGAGCAGTACTTC. It yields the protein CASSRLPGQGYEQYF.

This clone was counted only a few times. This rearrangement joins TRBV18 to TRBJ1-4; 9 nucleotides match TRBD1. This CDR3 has 17 amino acids. J lost 4 bases, V lost 6 bases, and 12 bases had no gene match. Looked up from germline, CDR1 is KGHSH and CDR2 is LQKENI. Written as DNA, the CDR3 is TGTGCCAGCTCCCAAATTCTCCGGGACAGGGTTAATGAAAAACTGTTTTTT. It specifies CASSQILRDRVNEKLFF.

The chain has TRBV6-4 and TRBJ2-3; TRBD1 matches at 9 bases. Germline CDR1 reads MRHNA; CDR2 reads SNTAGT. J lost 4 bases, V lost 1 base, and 6 bases had no gene match. This CDR3 has 16 amino acids. The CDR3 DNA sequence: TGTGCCAGCAGTGACTGGGGGACAGGGACATCAGATACGCAGTATTTT. Its protein is CASSDWGTGTSDTQYF.